The clone carrying this T cell receptor beta chain came up a few times. The antigen is not known. Quantitative 5'-RACE was performed with molecular barcodes, and it yielded the TCR beta libraries. TCRdb processed the 5' RACE reads anew with MiXCR; each CDR3 protein has one entry. Here the sample spans 250,000 to 350,000 distinct CDR3 sequences, over 15% being singletons. These data originate in a study of CD8 T cells in ankylosing spondylitis. Study-wide points: Blood from ankylosing spondylitis patients appeared to carry a characteristic roughly 8-variant TCR beta motif. Clones linked to the disease showed a CD8+ phenotype. They occurred at relatively low frequencies in peripheral blood.

In germline, CDR1 is SGDLS, CDR2 YYNGEE. V was clipped by 5 bases and J by 4 bases, with 15 bases between them. CDR3 length equals 15 residues. Sequencing was performed on blood, either unsorted or a sorted T cell fraction (not recorded which). The sequence derives from a male donor with ankylosing spondylitis or in good health (not recorded which). V usage is TRBV9 and J usage is TRBJ2-2, with TRBD1 as a possible D gene (5 bases). CDR3 bases: TGTGCCAGCAGTGCCCTCCAGGGTACCACCGGGGAGCTGTTTTTT. Translating it yields CASSALQGTTGELFF.